This T cell receptor beta chain was retrieved from a study of cytomegalovirus exposure and HLA in healthy donors. Overall study findings and caveats: The TCR clusters that emerged in the first cohort tended, a later analysis found, to co-occur in the approximately 130 validation repertoires. Some public TCRs appeared in many individuals, while most sequences were rare. The study flagged approximately 180 TCR beta chains as cytomegalovirus-associated.

Donors were drawn from the approximately 110-subject validation cohort, separate from the approximately 620-subject first cohort. Germline loops: CDR1 SQVTM, CDR2 ANQGSEA. The CDR3 covers 13 residues. Germline trimming cut 4 bases from V and 7 bases from J; bases unmatched to any gene: 4. Note on this clone: Its specificity is not known.

Data came from immunoSEQ multiplex PCR; TCRdb stores just in-frame clones and leaves some out. This table holds some 200,000 clones, 65% to 90% found once. The chain employs TRBV29-1 and TRBJ2-2, with 9 bases identical to TRBD1. The sequence derives from a woman under 40 in good health and CMV-seropositive. Sequences were obtained from PBMCs. CDR3 loop: CSVVQGAGGELFF. In nucleotides, the CDR3 is TGCAGCGTTGTACAGGGGGCGGGCGGGGAGCTGTTTTTT.